This is a list of T cell receptor beta chains from one sample in a study of blood T cell repertoires in COVID-19. TCRdb keeps only in-frame clones here, not all; method: immunoSEQ multiplex PCR. The profile shows roughly 40,000 clones, around 88% of them singletons. The sequencing sample was made of peripheral blood. The receptors derive from a human donor in a cohort sampled during active COVID-19. Both conserved end residues are trimmed from each CDR3.

>TRBJ2-5|TRBV5-1
ASRQYSGVGEAQY
>TRBJ1-4|TRBV5-6
ASSSYRVMSEKLF
>TRBJ2-4|TRBV21-1
ASNATGEAKNIQY
>TRBJ2-5|TRBV19
ASRALGETQY
>TRBJ1-6|TRBV18
ASSPASGQGYGSPLH
>TRBJ2-5|TRBV2
ASKGGEIETQY
>TRBJ2-5|TRBV29-1
SVGGEQETQY
>TRBJ1-6|TRBV5-6
ASSLNGSPLH
>TRBJ1-1|TRBV7-9
ACTGGEATEAF
>TRBJ2-7|TRBV11-1
ASSLAQQPAYEQY
>TRBJ1-1|TRBV10-3
AITRDGGGYTEAF
>TRBJ1-5|TRBV7-9
ASSLVGEGQPQH
>TRBJ2-3|TRBV28
ASSMGLAGKNTQY
>TRBJ2-3|TRBV12-5
ASGLVLGQGTGGAGTTDTQY
>TRBJ2-5|TRBV19
ASTPTSGSTETQY
>TRBJ1-6|TRBV28
ASSRTGWKNNSPLH
>TRBJ2-3|TRBV7-2
ASSTGLIYADTQY
>TRBJ1-5|TRBV6-5
ASRQGNQPQH
>TRBJ2-2|TRBV7-6
ASSSIPTGANTGELF
>TRBJ1-5|TRBV12-3/TRBV12-4
ASSGQGGQPQH
>TRBJ2-3|TRBV9
ASSDGTVNTDTQY
>TRBJ1-3|TRBV6-5
ASSYSTGPPGNTIY
>TRBJ1-5|TRBV19
ASSIGSGNQPQH
>TRBJ1-2|TRBV4-1
ASSKGGAVGYT
>TRBJ1-5|TRBV9
ASSVVHRNSNQPQH
>TRBJ2-2|TRBV12-3/TRBV12-4
ASSSRGTGELF
>TRBJ1-5|TRBV28
ASSSVGQLLSNQPQH
>TRBJ2-6|TRBV9
ASSRGQGSSSSGANVLT
>TRBJ2-2|TRBV28
ASSLRTVNTGELF
>TRBJ1-1|TRBV7-8
ASSSRPTVNTEAF
>TRBJ1-2|TRBV15
ATSRDSPGRNGYT
>TRBJ1-3|TRBV18
ASSPGTAERGNTIY
>TRBJ2-3|TRBV10-2
ASSDWSNTDTQY
>TRBJ2-7|TRBV7-9
ASSPTGVWEQY
>TRBJ1-2|TRBV7-2
ASSLGVSRENGYT
>TRBJ1-2|TRBV10-3
AISESILAGRGYT
>TRBJ1-6|TRBV27
ASSLQSGPPLH
>TRBJ1-5|TRBV19
ASSREGGYSNQPQH
>TRBJ2-1|TRBV3-1/TRBV3-2
ASNGRGASYNEQF
>TRBJ2-2|TRBV4-2
ASSQTWTSGGAGELF
>TRBJ1-6|TRBV19
ASRPNLRVGYNSPLH
>TRBJ1-2|TRBV25-1
ASSEGNRGLTGYT
>TRBJ2-2|TRBV24-1
ATSSSGTSGNTGELF
>TRBJ1-4|TRBV6-6
ASIPGQGVEKLF
>TRBJ2-5|TRBV7-6
ASSAETQY
>TRBJ1-6|TRBV15
ATSKGRGVYSPLH